This TCR beta chain was observed in a study of blood T cells in healthy people across ages. On the study more broadly: T cells yielded about one barcoded beta molecule per two cells through template switching. Study-level points and caveats: Naive and antigen-experienced cells could not be conclusively compared, given unsorted PBMCs.

A word on this clonotype: Its antigen is as yet unknown.

Then a second PCR, running about 6 to 12 cycles, was carried out with a sample-barcoded 5' primer and a J-beta primer mix. Template switching added a 12-random-nucleotide identifier to every cDNA molecule. TCRdb reprocessed the 5' RACE reads via MiXCR and lists one record per CDR3 protein. The sample yields approximately 690,000 distinct CDR3 sequences, 58% seen once. Healthy individuals of Caucasian origin from Russia, aged roughly 6 to 90, served as donors. This TCR was sampled from a man aged 55 to 70 in good health. The sample was blood.

CDR3 coding DNA: TGTGCCAGCAGACAACAGGGGGGCCAAGAGACCCAGTACTTC. Translated: CASRQQGGQETQYF. The chain recombines TRBV7-8 with TRBJ2-5; 8 bases fit TRBD1. The junction had 4 bases not matched to a gene; V was cut back by 6 bases and J by 1 base. This CDR3 comprises 14 residues. Germline lookup yields CDR1 SGHVS and CDR2 FQNEAQ.